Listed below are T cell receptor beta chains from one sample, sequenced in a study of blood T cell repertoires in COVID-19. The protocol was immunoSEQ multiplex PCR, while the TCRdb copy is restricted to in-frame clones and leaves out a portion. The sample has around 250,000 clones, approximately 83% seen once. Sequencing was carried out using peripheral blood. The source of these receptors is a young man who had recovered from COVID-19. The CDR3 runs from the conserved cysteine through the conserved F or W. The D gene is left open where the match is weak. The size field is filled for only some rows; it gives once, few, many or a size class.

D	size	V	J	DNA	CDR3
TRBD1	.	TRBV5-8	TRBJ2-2	TGTGCCAGCAGACCTAAGGGACAGCCGAACACCGGGGAGCTGTTTTTT	CASRPKGQPNTGELFF
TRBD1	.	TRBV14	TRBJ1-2	TGTGCCAGCAGCCGGGACAGAGAAAACTATGGCTACACCTTC	CASSRDRENYGYTF
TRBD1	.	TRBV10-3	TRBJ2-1	TGTGCCATCAGTGAACAGGGGGCTGATGAGCAGTTCTTC	CAISEQGADEQFF
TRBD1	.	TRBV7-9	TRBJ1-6	TGTGCCAGCAGCCCTAGTACAGGGGAATATTCACCCCTCCACTTT	CASSPSTGEYSPLHF
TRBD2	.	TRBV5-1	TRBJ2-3	TGCGCCAGCGGCGGTAGCGGGATTACCACAGATACGCAGTATTTT	CASGGSGITTDTQYF
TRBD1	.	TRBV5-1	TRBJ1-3	TGCGCCAGCAGCTGGGTCCCGGGACAGGGGGCAGGTGGAAACACCATATATTTT	CASSWVPGQGAGGNTIYF
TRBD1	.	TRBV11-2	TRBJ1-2	TGTGCCAGCAGCCCCCTAGGGACAGACTATGGCTACACCTTC	CASSPLGTDYGYTF
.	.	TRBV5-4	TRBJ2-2	TGTGCCAGCAGCTTGCAGGGATATCGGGCCGGGGAGCTGTTTTTT	CASSLQGYRAGELFF
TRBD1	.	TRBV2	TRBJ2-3	TGTGCCAGCCTACACCGCGGGACAGGGTTTACGGATACGCAGTATTTT	CASLHRGTGFTDTQYF
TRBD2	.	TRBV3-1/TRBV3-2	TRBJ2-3	TGTGCCAGCAGCCCAGGACTAGCGGGGGGCGCCGTATTAAATACGCAGTATTTT	CASSPGLAGGAVLNTQYF
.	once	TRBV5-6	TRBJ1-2	TGTGCCAGCAGTTCCGGGTCCTCTAACTATGGCTACACCTTC	CASSSGSSNYGYTF
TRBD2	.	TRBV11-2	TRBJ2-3	TGTGCCAGCAGCTTCGCGGGGGAGAATACGCAGTATTTT	CASSFAGENTQYF
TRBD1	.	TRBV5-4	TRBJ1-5	TGTGCCAGCAGCGAACAGGGGGCCCTCAATCAGCCCCAGCATTTT	CASSEQGALNQPQHF